The present T cell receptor (beta chain) was sequenced within a study of T cells after posttransplantation cyclophosphamide. Deletions cut 1 base from V and 6 bases from J, with 10 bases between. There are 13 residues in the CDR3. Germline V gives CDR1 MNHEY, CDR2 SVGAGI. This clone has a count of ten or more. Its antigen is unidentified. Profiling relied on immunoSEQ multiplex PCR, and the TCRdb table lists in-frame clones only, not all of them. The sample was found to contain fewer than 4,000 clones, and every one recurs. A marrow graft followed busulfan-fludarabine conditioning, with cyclophosphamide on days +3 and +4. Study-level findings and limits: Recipient CMV seropositivity and CMV reactivation strongly tracked TRB clonality. Later blood repertoires were often dominated by clones from the donor CD8+ memory compartment. TRB overlap between skin or GI tissue T cells and blood was limited.

Sample: PBMCs, taken 84 days after allogeneic stem cell transplant with posttransplant cyclophosphamide. The rearrangement uses TRBV6-5 and TRBJ2-7; D possibly corresponds to TRBD1 (5 bases). The sequence was obtained from a female patient aged 35-55 years who received an allogeneic stem cell transplant from a related donor, was CMV-positive, and had no GVHD. Some T cells could come from the graft donor. The CDR3 DNA reads TGTGCCAGCAGTTACTATGCAGGGCCCGAGCAGTACTTC. This translates into CASSYYAGPEQYF.